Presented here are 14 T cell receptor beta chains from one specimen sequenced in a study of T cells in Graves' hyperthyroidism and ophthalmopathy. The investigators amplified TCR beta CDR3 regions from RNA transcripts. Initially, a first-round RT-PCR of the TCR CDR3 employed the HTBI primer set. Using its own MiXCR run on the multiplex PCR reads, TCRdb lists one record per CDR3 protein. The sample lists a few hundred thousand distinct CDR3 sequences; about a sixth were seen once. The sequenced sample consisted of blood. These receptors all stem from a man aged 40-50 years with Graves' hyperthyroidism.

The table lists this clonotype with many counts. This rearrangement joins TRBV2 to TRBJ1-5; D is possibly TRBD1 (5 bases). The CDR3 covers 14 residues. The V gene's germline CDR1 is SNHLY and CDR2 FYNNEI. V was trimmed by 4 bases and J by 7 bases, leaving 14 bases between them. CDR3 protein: CASSVSSGSQPQHF. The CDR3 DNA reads TGTGCCAGCAGTGTGTCGTCAGGGAGCCAGCCCCAGCATTTT.

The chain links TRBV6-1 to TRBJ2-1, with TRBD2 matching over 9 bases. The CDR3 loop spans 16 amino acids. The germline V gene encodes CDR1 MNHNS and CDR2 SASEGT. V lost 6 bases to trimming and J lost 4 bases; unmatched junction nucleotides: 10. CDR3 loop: CASSLTRTSAYNEQFF. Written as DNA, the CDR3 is TGTGCCAGCAGCCTGACCCGGACTAGCGCTTACAATGAGCAGTTCTTC.

The chain's CDR3 is CASASGSRSIKETQYF. The CDR3 DNA sequence: TGCGCCAGCGCCTCCGGTTCCAGGAGCATTAAAGAGACCCAGTACTTC. The V and J genes are TRBV5-1 and TRBJ2-5; D is uncertain. Trimming removed 7 bases from V and 3 bases from J, with 22 bases in between. Germline CDR1 is SGHRS and CDR2 is YFSETQ. CDR3 size: 16 residues.

The chain's CDR3 is CASSLVQMGNEQFF. The CDR3 DNA reads as TGTGCCAGCAGCTTAGTCCAGATGGGGAATGAGCAGTTCTTC. The chain has TRBV7-9 and TRBJ2-1, with D unresolved. V was trimmed by 1 base and J by 7 bases, leaving 11 bases between them. The CDR3 sequence is 14 residues long. The germline CDR1 and CDR2 sequences are SEHNR and FQNEAQ (reference sequence).

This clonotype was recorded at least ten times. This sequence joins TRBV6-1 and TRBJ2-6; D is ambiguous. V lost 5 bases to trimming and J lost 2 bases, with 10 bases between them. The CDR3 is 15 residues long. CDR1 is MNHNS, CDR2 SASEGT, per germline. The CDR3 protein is CASSQSITGANVLTF. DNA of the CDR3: TGTGCCAGCAGTCAATCGATCACTGGGGCCAACGTCCTGACTTTC.

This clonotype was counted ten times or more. The CDR3 DNA follows: TGTGCCAGCAGCTACAGGGAGTTAGCCTACGAGCAGTACTTC. Translating gives CASSYRELAYEQYF. The chain combines TRBV3-1 with TRBJ2-7, with D maybe TRBD1 (6 bases). The V end was cut by 5 bases, the J end by 2 bases, with 13 bases between. Germline V gene data show CDR1 as LGHDT and CDR2 as YNNKEL (reference sequence). CDR3 size: 14 residues.

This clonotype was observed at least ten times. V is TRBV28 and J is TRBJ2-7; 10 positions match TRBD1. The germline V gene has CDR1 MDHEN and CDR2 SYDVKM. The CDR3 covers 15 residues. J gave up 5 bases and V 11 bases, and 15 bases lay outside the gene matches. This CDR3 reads CAAPPATGGIHEQYF. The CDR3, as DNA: TGTGCCGCGCCCCCTGCGACAGGGGGCATCCACGAGCAGTACTTC.

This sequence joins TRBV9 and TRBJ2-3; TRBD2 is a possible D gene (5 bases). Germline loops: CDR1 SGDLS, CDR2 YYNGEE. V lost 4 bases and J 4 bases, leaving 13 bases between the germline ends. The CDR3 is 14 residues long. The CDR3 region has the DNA TGTGCCAGCAGCCAGCGGAGCCAATCAGATACGCAGTATTTT. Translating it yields CASSQRSQSDTQYF.

The CDR3 nucleotides read TGCAGTGCTAGAGATCACTCGGGGGGGAATGAGCAGTTCTTC. It yields the protein CSARDHSGGNEQFF. V is TRBV20-1 and J is TRBJ2-1; 8 bases align to TRBD2. Trimming removed 0 bases from V and 7 bases from J; junction bases left unmatched: 5. The germline gives CDR1 DFQATT, CDR2 SNEGSKA (reference sequence). This CDR3 is built from 14 residues.

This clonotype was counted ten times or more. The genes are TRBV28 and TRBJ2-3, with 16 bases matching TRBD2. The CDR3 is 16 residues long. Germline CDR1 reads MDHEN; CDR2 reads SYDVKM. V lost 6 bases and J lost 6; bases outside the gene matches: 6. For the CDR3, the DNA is TGTGCCAGCAGCTCGGGACTAGCGGGGGGGCCTGATACGCAGTATTTT. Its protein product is CASSSGLAGGPDTQYF.

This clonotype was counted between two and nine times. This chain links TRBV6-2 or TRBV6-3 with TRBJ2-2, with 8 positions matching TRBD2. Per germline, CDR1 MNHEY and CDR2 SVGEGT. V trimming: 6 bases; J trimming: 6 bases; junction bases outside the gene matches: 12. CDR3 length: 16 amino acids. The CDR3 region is CASSFLYGGAPGELFF. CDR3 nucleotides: TGTGCCAGCAGCTTCCTCTACGGGGGGGCCCCCGGGGAGCTGTTTTTT.

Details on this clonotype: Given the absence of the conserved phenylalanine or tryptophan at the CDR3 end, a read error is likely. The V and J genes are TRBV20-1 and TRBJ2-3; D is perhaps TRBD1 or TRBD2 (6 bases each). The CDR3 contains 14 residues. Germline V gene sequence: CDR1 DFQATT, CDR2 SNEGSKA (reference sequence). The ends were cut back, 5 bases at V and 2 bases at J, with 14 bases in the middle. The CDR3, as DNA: TGCAGTGCTCAAGGGGGGACTTTCACAGATACGCAGTATATT. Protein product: CSAQGGTFTDTQYI.

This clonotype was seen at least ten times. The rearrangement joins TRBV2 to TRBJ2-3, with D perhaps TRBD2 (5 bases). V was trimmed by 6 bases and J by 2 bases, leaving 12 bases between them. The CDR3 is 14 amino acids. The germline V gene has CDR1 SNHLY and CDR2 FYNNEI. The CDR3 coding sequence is TGTGCCAGCAGATTCAGCGGATACACAGATACGCAGTATTTT. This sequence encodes CASRFSGYTDTQYF.

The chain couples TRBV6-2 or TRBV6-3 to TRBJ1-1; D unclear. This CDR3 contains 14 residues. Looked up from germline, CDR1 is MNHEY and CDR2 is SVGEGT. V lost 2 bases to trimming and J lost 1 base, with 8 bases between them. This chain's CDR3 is CASSYQFTNTEAFF. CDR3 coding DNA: TGTGCCAGCAGTTACCAGTTCACGAACACTGAAGCTTTCTTT.